The source of this T cell receptor (beta chain) is a study of shared clonotypes between healthy human individuals. This CDR3 has 14 residues. Germline CDR1 and CDR2: SNHLY and FYNNEI. Between the trimmed V and J ends, which lost 6 bases and 4 bases, there was a span of 12 bases. Generated by immunoSEQ multiplex PCR, the TCRdb table keeps only in-frame clones and is missing some. The profile shows fewer than 200,000 clones, around 63% of them singletons. This receptor was obtained from a man aged 25 to 40 in good health. Material: memory CD4+ T cells sorted from blood. Subset denoted: CD45RA-negative fraction. V usage is TRBV2 and J usage is TRBJ2-2; D unclear. The CDR3 reads CASRNLRVTGELFF. In DNA, the CDR3 is TGTGCCAGCAGAAACTTAAGGGTCACCGGGGAGCTGTTTTTT.